This T cell receptor (beta chain) appears in the sequencing data of a study of blood T cell repertoires in COVID-19 (dated by TCRdb to between 2020 and 2021). Study-wide context: The collaborator samples originated in the United States, Italy and Spain and spanned the acute and convalescent phases of COVID-19. The material from the prospective study consisted of cDNA or gDNA derived from T cells, B-cell-depleted T cells, or PBMCs. Nearly every sample came with metadata listing a de-identified subject ID, COVID-19 status, age in years and sex. The repertoires were released in a freely available public database meant as a resource for research on the immune response to SARS-CoV-2. HLA class I and class II types, where available, came from metadata supplied by the sample provider rather than from assay-based typing. Samples came from the ongoing ImmuneRACE study (first 160 participants) plus 1,254 subjects from 6 global collaborators. Subjects who had been exposed to COVID-19, were actively infected with it, or had recovered from it provided the deeply sampled blood TCRbeta repertoires that made up the dataset. Beyond this particular receptor, the publication reports: Clinical and demographic metadata were provided uncurated, with the amount varying by source and participant.

The immunoSEQ Assay, a bias-controlled multiplex PCR, was used to amplify TCRbeta CDR3 regions from genomic DNA. Regarding the original processing steps: The number of nucleated cells in each sample was estimated by amplification of reference gene primers within the assay. Sequence reads were collapsed and filtered to measure the absolute abundance of every unique TCRbeta CDR3 rearrangement. For each sample, productive Simpson clonality was calculated by taking the square root of Simpson's diversity index across productive rearrangements. Held by TCRdb, this immuneACCESS table contains in-frame sequences only and omits some clones. Under half of the omission traces to an unresolved V gene where checked; the cause of the rest is unknown. V and J calls and clone size come straight from that table; D and trimming were deduced from the DNA. In all, the sample holds some 75,000 clones, and around nine tenths of those were seen once. The top ten constitute around 2.8% of the sample.

Measured from the cysteine to the phenylalanine, the CDR3 is 15 residues long. Only CDR3 DNA is held: 45 bases, read in frame from base 1. V is reduced by 3 bases and J by 2 bases, leaving a spacing of 11 bases between them. CDR1 and CDR2, looked up from the germline V gene, are KGHDR and SFDVKD. Note on this clone: Its specific antigen is unknown. No much larger clonotype is one base removed from it; base qualities were not supplied.

Collaborating institutions collected whole blood in K2EDTA tubes following their own protocols. For TCRbeta analysis, collaborators shipped samples in one of three forms: frozen whole blood, isolated PBMCs, or DNA extracted from either of those sample types. This chain joins TRBV24-1 to TRBJ2-3; the D region possibly corresponds to TRBD1 (5 bases align). This receptor was identified in a man in his 70s with active or convalescent COVID-19. Source material: peripheral blood. The CDR3 region reads CATSDTGTFTDTQYF. The nucleotide sequence is given as TGTGCCACCAGTGATACAGGAACTTTCACAGATACGCAGTATTTT.